This passage covers 13 T cell receptor beta chains from one sample sequenced in a study of control samples from healthy donors and cancer patients. The assay was immunoSEQ multiplex PCR, and TCRdb's table has in-frame clones only and misses some. The top ten clones hold approximately 1.5% of a sample with 200,000 or so clones, around 94% of them seen once. The source material was blood. The source is a man aged 50 to 59 in good health.

The chain has TRBV29-1 and TRBJ2-5, with 9 positions matching TRBD1. The CDR3 runs 13 residues. Germline lookup yields CDR1 SQVTM and CDR2 ANQGSEA. V gave up 4 bases and J gave up 5 bases; unmatched junction bases: 5. The CDR3: CSVGQGVGETQYF. The CDR3 coding sequence is TGCAGCGTTGGACAGGGGGTCGGCGAGACCCAGTACTTC.

The rearrangement uses TRBV5-1 and TRBJ2-1; 11 bases fit TRBD1. There are 16 residues in the CDR3. The germline gives CDR1 SGHRS, CDR2 YFSETQ. With V trimmed by 6 bases and J by 3 bases, 8 bases remained unmatched. CDR3 region: CASTMGGTGGYNEQFF. The CDR3 DNA reads TGCGCCAGCACCATGGGTGGGACAGGGGGCTACAATGAGCAGTTCTTC.

The chain has TRBV7-2 and TRBJ2-7; D gene ambiguous. Germline CDR1 reads SGHTA; CDR2 reads FQGNSA. V dropped 1 base and J dropped 5 bases, with 12 bases sitting between them. CDR3 length: 14 amino acids. The CDR3 nucleotides read TGTGCCAGCAGCTTAGTCATTAACACCCACGAGCAGTACTTC. Translated: CASSLVINTHEQYF. The variable domain in full, with the rest retrieved from reference TRBV7-2 and TRBJ2-7, is GAGVSQSPSNKVTEKGKDVELRCDPISGHTALYWYRQSLGQGLEFLIYFQGNSAPDKSGLPSDRFSAERTGGSVSTLTIQRTQQEDSAVYLCASSLVINTHEQYFGPGTRLTVT.

In DNA, the CDR3 is TGTGCCAGCAGCTTAGTGACAGGGAACACCGGGGAGCTGTTTTTT. Amino acids: CASSLVTGNTGELFF. This chain connects TRBV5-4 to TRBJ2-2, with D tentatively TRBD1 (6 bases). Germline CDR1 is SGHNT and CDR2 is YYREEE (reference sequence). The germline V and J ends were trimmed by 2 bases and 1 base, with 9 bases remaining between them. The CDR3 is made up of 15 amino acids.

The chain joins TRBV5-1 to TRBJ2-5; D remains ambiguous. The ends were cut back, 0 bases at V and 5 bases at J, with 11 bases in the middle. The germline V gene has CDR1 SGHRS and CDR2 YFSETQ. CDR3 size: 14 residues. The CDR3 nucleotides read TGCGCCAGCAGCTTGGGGCAGCCTGGGGAGACCCAGTACTTC. It is translated as CASSLGQPGETQYF.

The chain uses TRBV18 and TRBJ1-1; TRBD1 might be the D (6 bases). The germline gives CDR1 KGHSH, CDR2 LQKENI. The CDR3 length is 16 residues. V gave up 3 bases and J gave up 1 base, with 15 bases separating them. The CDR3 nucleotides are TGTGCCAGCTCACCTTCGAACAGGGTCCAGAACACTGAAGCTTTCTTT. Its protein is CASSPSNRVQNTEAFF.

The rearrangement uses TRBV6-5 and TRBJ1-1; D unclear. Germline CDR1 and CDR2: MNHEY and SVGAGI. This CDR3 spans 13 amino acids. The V and J ends lost 8 bases and 10 bases respectively, with 20 bases between them. In DNA form, the CDR3 reads TGTGCCAGCCCCCGGTTGGGTACGTCAATAGCTTTCTTT. Translated: CASPRLGTSIAFF.

The gene calls are TRBV7-6 and TRBJ1-1, with 7 bases identical to TRBD1. CDR3 size: 17 residues. J gave up 1 base and V 4 bases, and 12 bases lay outside the gene matches. Germline assignment: CDR1 SGHVS and CDR2 FNYEAQ. The CDR3 loop reads CASSSLQGSGWNTEAFF. In nucleotides, the CDR3 is TGTGCCAGCAGCTCACTACAGGGGTCCGGGTGGAACACTGAAGCTTTCTTT.

The J gene is TRBJ2-7, the V gene TRBV5-1, with 8 bases identical to TRBD1. The CDR3 runs 14 residues. Germline lookup yields CDR1 SGHRS and CDR2 YFSETQ. V lost 0 bases to trimming and J lost 4 bases; unmatched junction nucleotides: 3. This chain's CDR3 is CASSLAGGAYEQYF. The CDR3 DNA sequence: TGCGCCAGCAGCTTGGCAGGGGGCGCGTACGAGCAGTACTTC. Full variable domain (rest looked up from reference TRBV5-1 and TRBJ2-7): KAGVTQTPRYLIKTRGQQVTLSCSPISGHRSVSWYQQTPGQGLQFLFEYFSETQRNKGNFPGRFSGRQFSNSRSEMNVSTLELGDSALYLCASSLAGGAYEQYFGPGTRLTVT.

The gene calls are TRBV5-6 and TRBJ2-5; D is ambiguous. Germline-derived CDR1 and CDR2 are SGHDT and YYEEEE. This CDR3 contains 14 residues. The V end lost 0 bases, the J end lost 2 bases, and 8 bases lay between the germline ends. CDR3 DNA sequence: TGTGCCAGCAGCTTGGTATTGCTTCAAGAGACCCAGTACTTC. This codes for CASSLVLLQETQYF. Full variable domain (outside the CDR3, taken from reference TRBV5-6 and TRBJ2-5): DAGVTQSPTHLIKTRGQQVTLRCSPKSGHDTVSWYQQALGQGPQFIFQYYEEEERQRGNFPDRFSGHQFPNYSSELNVNALLLGDSALYLCASSLVLLQETQYFGPGTRLLVL.

The rearrangement uses TRBV27 and TRBJ2-2; D gene uncertain. V dropped 3 bases and J dropped 3 bases, with 2 bases sitting between them. CDR1 and CDR2 from the germline V gene are MNHEY and SMNVEV (reference sequence). The CDR3 is 12 amino acids. CDR3 DNA sequence: TGTGCCAGCAGTTTCGACACCGGGGAGCTGTTTTTT. This sequence encodes CASSFDTGELFF.

The rearrangement uses TRBV2 and TRBJ2-7, with D possibly being TRBD2 (7 bases). The V end lost 6 bases, the J end lost 4 bases, and 16 bases lay between the germline ends. CDR1 is SNHLY and CDR2 is FYNNEI in the germline V gene. The CDR3 extends over 14 amino acids. The CDR3, as DNA: TGTGCCAGCAGGATGGGGGGGGGCGCGTACGAGCAGTACTTC. Amino acid sequence: CASRMGGGAYEQYF.

The chain links TRBV3-1 (or the pseudogene TRBV3-2) to TRBJ1-1; no definite D call. The germline V and J ends were trimmed by 4 bases and 1 base, with 16 bases remaining between them. This CDR3 has 16 amino acids. Germline CDR1 reads LGHDT; CDR2 reads YNNKEL (reference sequence). CDR3 in DNA: TGTGCCAGCAGCCTACTGCCCCCGGGCCCGAACACTGAAGCTTTCTTT. Amino acid sequence: CASSLLPPGPNTEAFF.